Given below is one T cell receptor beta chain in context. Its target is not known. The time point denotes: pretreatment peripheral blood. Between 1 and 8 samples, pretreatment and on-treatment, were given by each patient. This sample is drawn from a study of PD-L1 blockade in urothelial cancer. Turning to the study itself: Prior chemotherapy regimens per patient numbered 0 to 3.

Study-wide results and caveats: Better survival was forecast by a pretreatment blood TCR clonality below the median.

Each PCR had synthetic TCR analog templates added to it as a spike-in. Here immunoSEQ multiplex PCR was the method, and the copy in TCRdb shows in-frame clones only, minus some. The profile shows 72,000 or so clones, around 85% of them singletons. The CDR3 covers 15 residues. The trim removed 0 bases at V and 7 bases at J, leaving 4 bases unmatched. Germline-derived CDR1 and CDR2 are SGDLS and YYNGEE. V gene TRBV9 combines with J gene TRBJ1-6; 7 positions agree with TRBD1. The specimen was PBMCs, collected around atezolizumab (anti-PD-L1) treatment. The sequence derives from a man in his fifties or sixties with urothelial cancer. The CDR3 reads CASSVDRGQNSPLHF. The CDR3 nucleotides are TGTGCCAGCAGCGTAGATAGGGGGCAAAATTCACCCCTCCACTTT.